The source of this TCR beta chain is a study of blood T cell repertoires in COVID-19. Across the whole study: The United States, Italy and Spain provided the acute and convalescent COVID-19 samples.

The ends lost 7 bases at V and 7 bases at J; junction bases unmatched: 25. There are 19 residues in the CDR3. CDR1 is SGHRS, CDR2 YFSETQ, per germline. Profiled with immunoSEQ multiplex PCR; TCRdb holds only in-frame clones, not every one. There are around 200,000 clones in the sample; under 80% occur only once, and roughly 13% lies in the top ten. The sequenced sample was peripheral blood. The sequence was obtained from a man aged 45-60 years who had recovered from COVID-19. The rearrangement joins TRBV5-1 to TRBJ2-1; 8 nucleotides agree with TRBD1. In nucleotides, the CDR3 is TGCGCCAGCTCCACCCCCAGGGGGCTTGGGGGAGTAGGGGGAAATGAGCAGTTCTTC. The encoded protein is CASSTPRGLGGVGGNEQFF.